A single sample is the source of the 8 T cell receptor beta chains below, sequenced in a study of blood T cell repertoires in COVID-19. Method: immunoSEQ multiplex PCR; TCRdb's copy keeps in-frame clones and lacks some. This table has roughly 39,000 clones, 85% to 90% appearing once. The sequenced sample was peripheral blood. The receptors stem from a man aged 45-65 years with active or convalescent COVID-19.

The genes are TRBV29-1 and TRBJ2-2, with D possibly TRBD1 on 6 matching bases. Germline-derived CDR1 and CDR2 are SQVTM and ANQGSEA. This CDR3 contains 14 residues. V lost 4 bases to trimming and J lost 0 bases, with 9 bases between them. CDR3 region: CSVAGTTNTGELFF. The CDR3 DNA follows: TGCAGCGTTGCCGGGACAACGAACACCGGGGAGCTGTTTTTT.

The J gene is TRBJ1-6, the V gene TRBV18; D unresolved. This CDR3 has 19 amino acids. V lost 3 bases and J 9 bases, leaving 27 bases between the germline ends. Per the germline V gene, CDR1 is KGHSH and CDR2 is LQKENI. The CDR3 region has the DNA TGTGCCAGCTCACCCTTTATCAGTCGGGAGGCCAGGAACGGTTCACCCCTCCACTTT. Translation: CASSPFISREARNGSPLHF.

The chain combines TRBV7-6 with TRBJ2-3; 9 nucleotides align to TRBD1. This CDR3 is 16 amino acids long. The ends lost 7 bases at V and 0 bases at J; junction bases unmatched: 8. Germline CDR1 reads SGHVS; CDR2 reads FNYEAQ. This chain's CDR3 is CASTLGTGLSTDTQYF. CDR3 coding DNA: TGTGCCAGCACCCTGGGGACAGGGTTAAGCACAGATACGCAGTATTTT. Full variable domain (missing parts from reference TRBV7-6 and TRBJ2-3): GAGVSQSPRYKVTKRGQDVALRCDPISGHVSLYWYRQALGQGPEFLTYFNYEAQQDKSGLPNDRFSAERPEGSISTLTIQRTEQRDSAMYRCASTLGTGLSTDTQYFGPGTRLTVL.

This chain uses TRBV15 with TRBJ1-5; 10 nucleotides match TRBD1. Trimming removed 5 bases from V and 3 bases from J; junction bases left unmatched: 7. The germline CDR1 and CDR2 sequences are LNHNV and YYDKDF (reference sequence). This CDR3 has 16 amino acids. CDR3 DNA: TGTGCCACCAGCGGAAAGGACAGGGGGATCAATCAGCCCCAGCATTTT. Translating gives CATSGKDRGINQPQHF. Full variable domain (outside the CDR3, taken from reference TRBV15 and TRBJ1-5): DAMVIQNPRYQVTQFGKPVTLSCSQTLNHNVMYWYQQKSSQAPKLLFHYYDKDFNNEADTPDNFQSRRPNTSFCFLDIRSPGLGDTAMYLCATSGKDRGINQPQHFGDGTRLSIL.

This clone came up once. The chain uses TRBV6-5 and TRBJ2-7; 9 bases are shared with TRBD1. CDR3 length equals 13 residues. Germline assignment: CDR1 MNHEY and CDR2 SVGAGI. Trimming took 10 bases from V and 6 from J; bases not matched to a gene: 10. CDR3: CATFGDRAGEQYV. CDR3 bases: TGTGCCACATTTGGGGACAGGGCTGGCGAGCAGTACGTC.

The genes are TRBV2 and TRBJ1-5; D is unresolved. In germline, CDR1 is SNHLY, CDR2 FYNNEI. The length of the CDR3 is 13 residues. Trimming left V 4 bases short and J 9 bases short, with 13 bases between. This CDR3 is CASSGREEGPQHF. The CDR3 DNA follows: TGTGCCAGCAGTGGAAGAGAAGAGGGGCCCCAGCATTTT. Variable domain in full (rest from reference TRBV2 and TRBJ1-5): EPEVTQTPSHQVTQMGQEVILRCVPISNHLYFYWYRQILGQKVEFLVSFYNNEISEKSEIFDDQFSVERPDGSNFTLKIRSTKLEDSAMYFCASSGREEGPQHFGDGTRLSIL.

V usage is TRBV4-1 and J usage is TRBJ1-5; D is possibly TRBD1 (5 bases). Looked up from germline, CDR1 is MGHRA and CDR2 is YSYEKL. V shed 4 bases and J shed 6 bases, with 16 bases lying between them. The CDR3 extends over 15 amino acids. CDR3 coding DNA: TGCGCCAGCAGCCTATATCAGGGTGGCGGTCAGCCCCAGCATTTT. Translation: CASSLYQGGGQPQHF.

This chain links TRBV12-5 with TRBJ2-3, with TRBD1 as a possible D gene (6 bases). V gave up 6 bases and J gave up 5 bases, with 12 bases separating them. The CDR3 length is 13 residues. Germline CDR1 and CDR2: LGHNT and FRNRAP. The CDR3 sequence: CASGSGVGDTQYF. CDR3 coding DNA: TGTGCTAGTGGATCAGGGGTGGGAGATACGCAGTATTTT.